Shown below are 5 T cell receptor beta chains from a single sample sequenced in a study of T cell changes during pregnancy in multiple sclerosis. Profiling relied on immunoSEQ multiplex PCR, and the TCRdb table lists in-frame clones only, not all of them. The sample lists approximately 53,000 clones, around 92% seen once, with about 0.75% in the top ten. The source material was CD4+ T cells from peripheral blood mononuclear cells, sampled in the third trimester of pregnancy. The receptor set was obtained from a female donor with multiple sclerosis, enrolled in a pregnancy study.

The sample holds a few counts of this clone. The rearrangement joins TRBV7-2 to TRBJ2-2; TRBD2 might be the D (5 bases). Between the trimmed V and J ends, which lost 6 bases and 4 bases, there was a span of 9 bases. Germline V gene data show CDR1 as SGHTA and CDR2 as FQGNSA. CDR3 size: 13 residues. As DNA, the CDR3 is TGTGCCAGCAGGAGAGGGTCCACCGGGGAGCTGTTTTTT. This encodes CASRRGSTGELFF. Complete variable domain (other parts from reference TRBV7-2 and TRBJ2-2): GAGVSQSPSNKVTEKGKDVELRCDPISGHTALYWYRQSLGQGLEFLIYFQGNSAPDKSGLPSDRFSAERTGGSVSTLTIQRTQQEDSAVYLCASRRGSTGELFFGEGSRLTVL.

This sequence joins TRBV6-5 and TRBJ2-1; D unresolved. V was pared by 0 bases and J by 15 bases, with 15 bases between. Germline V gives CDR1 MNHEY, CDR2 SVGAGI. The CDR3 runs to 13 residues. The CDR3 spells CASSYSTTVFWFF. DNA for the CDR3: TGTGCCAGCAGTTACTCGACAACGGTATTTTGGTTCTTC.

The V and J genes are TRBV19 and TRBJ1-3; no reliable D call. V gave up 2 bases and J gave up 1 base, with 12 bases separating them. The CDR3 runs to 16 residues. CDR1 is LNHDA, CDR2 SQIVND, per germline (reference sequence). For the CDR3, the DNA is TGTGCCAGTAGTATATTGCGGGGAGGATCTGGAAACACCATATATTTT. This translates into CASSILRGGSGNTIYF. Using reference TRBV19 and TRBJ1-3 for the parts outside the CDR3, the full variable domain is DGGITQSPKYLFRKEGQNVTLSCEQNLNHDAMYWYRQDPGQGLRLIYYSQIVNDFQKGDIAEGYSVSREKKESFPLTVTSAQKNPTAFYLCASSILRGGSGNTIYFGEGSWLTVV.

The chain combines TRBV6-5 with TRBJ1-2, with a weak D call TRBD1 (6 bases). Germline V gene sequence: CDR1 MNHEY, CDR2 SVGAGI. V shed 11 bases and J shed 4 bases, with 11 bases lying between them. The CDR3 covers 11 residues. The CDR3 here is CAARTAYGYTF. DNA of the CDR3: TGTGCCGCACGGACAGCCTATGGCTACACCTTC.

The chain has TRBV6-5 and TRBJ2-2; maybe TRBD1 (6 bases). The CDR3 consists of 14 residues. CDR1 MNHEY and CDR2 SVGAGI come from the germline V gene. V was cut by 5 bases and J by 5 bases, with 12 bases left in between. CDR3 amino acids: CASSPAGVTGELFF. The CDR3, as DNA: TGTGCCAGCAGTCCAGCAGGGGTAACCGGGGAGCTGTTTTTT.